This TCR beta chain was identified in a study of blood T cell repertoires in COVID-19. Study details: The cDNA or gDNA used as material had been derived from T cells, B-cell-depleted T cells, or PBMCs.

Germline CDR1 reads MNHEY; CDR2 reads SMNVEV (reference sequence). Trimming left V 5 bases short and J 5 bases short, with 17 bases between. CDR3 length: 15 residues. In the source study's methods: Cell counts per sample came from amplifying reference gene primers. This table comes from immunoSEQ multiplex PCR, and its TCRdb copy is limited to in-frame clones, with some not included. V, J and clone size are taken as reported in that table, and D and trimming were inferred from the DNA itself. The table shows about 270,000 clones, with 82% occurring only once. Sequencing input: peripheral blood. The chain is built from TRBV27 and TRBJ2-3; D possibly corresponds to TRBD2 (7 bases). The source is a woman aged 18-29 years with acute or convalescent COVID-19. As DNA, the CDR3 is TGTGCCAGCAGTCTGGGGGGGGCGGGAGAAGATACGCAGTATTTT. Its protein is CASSLGGAGEDTQYF.